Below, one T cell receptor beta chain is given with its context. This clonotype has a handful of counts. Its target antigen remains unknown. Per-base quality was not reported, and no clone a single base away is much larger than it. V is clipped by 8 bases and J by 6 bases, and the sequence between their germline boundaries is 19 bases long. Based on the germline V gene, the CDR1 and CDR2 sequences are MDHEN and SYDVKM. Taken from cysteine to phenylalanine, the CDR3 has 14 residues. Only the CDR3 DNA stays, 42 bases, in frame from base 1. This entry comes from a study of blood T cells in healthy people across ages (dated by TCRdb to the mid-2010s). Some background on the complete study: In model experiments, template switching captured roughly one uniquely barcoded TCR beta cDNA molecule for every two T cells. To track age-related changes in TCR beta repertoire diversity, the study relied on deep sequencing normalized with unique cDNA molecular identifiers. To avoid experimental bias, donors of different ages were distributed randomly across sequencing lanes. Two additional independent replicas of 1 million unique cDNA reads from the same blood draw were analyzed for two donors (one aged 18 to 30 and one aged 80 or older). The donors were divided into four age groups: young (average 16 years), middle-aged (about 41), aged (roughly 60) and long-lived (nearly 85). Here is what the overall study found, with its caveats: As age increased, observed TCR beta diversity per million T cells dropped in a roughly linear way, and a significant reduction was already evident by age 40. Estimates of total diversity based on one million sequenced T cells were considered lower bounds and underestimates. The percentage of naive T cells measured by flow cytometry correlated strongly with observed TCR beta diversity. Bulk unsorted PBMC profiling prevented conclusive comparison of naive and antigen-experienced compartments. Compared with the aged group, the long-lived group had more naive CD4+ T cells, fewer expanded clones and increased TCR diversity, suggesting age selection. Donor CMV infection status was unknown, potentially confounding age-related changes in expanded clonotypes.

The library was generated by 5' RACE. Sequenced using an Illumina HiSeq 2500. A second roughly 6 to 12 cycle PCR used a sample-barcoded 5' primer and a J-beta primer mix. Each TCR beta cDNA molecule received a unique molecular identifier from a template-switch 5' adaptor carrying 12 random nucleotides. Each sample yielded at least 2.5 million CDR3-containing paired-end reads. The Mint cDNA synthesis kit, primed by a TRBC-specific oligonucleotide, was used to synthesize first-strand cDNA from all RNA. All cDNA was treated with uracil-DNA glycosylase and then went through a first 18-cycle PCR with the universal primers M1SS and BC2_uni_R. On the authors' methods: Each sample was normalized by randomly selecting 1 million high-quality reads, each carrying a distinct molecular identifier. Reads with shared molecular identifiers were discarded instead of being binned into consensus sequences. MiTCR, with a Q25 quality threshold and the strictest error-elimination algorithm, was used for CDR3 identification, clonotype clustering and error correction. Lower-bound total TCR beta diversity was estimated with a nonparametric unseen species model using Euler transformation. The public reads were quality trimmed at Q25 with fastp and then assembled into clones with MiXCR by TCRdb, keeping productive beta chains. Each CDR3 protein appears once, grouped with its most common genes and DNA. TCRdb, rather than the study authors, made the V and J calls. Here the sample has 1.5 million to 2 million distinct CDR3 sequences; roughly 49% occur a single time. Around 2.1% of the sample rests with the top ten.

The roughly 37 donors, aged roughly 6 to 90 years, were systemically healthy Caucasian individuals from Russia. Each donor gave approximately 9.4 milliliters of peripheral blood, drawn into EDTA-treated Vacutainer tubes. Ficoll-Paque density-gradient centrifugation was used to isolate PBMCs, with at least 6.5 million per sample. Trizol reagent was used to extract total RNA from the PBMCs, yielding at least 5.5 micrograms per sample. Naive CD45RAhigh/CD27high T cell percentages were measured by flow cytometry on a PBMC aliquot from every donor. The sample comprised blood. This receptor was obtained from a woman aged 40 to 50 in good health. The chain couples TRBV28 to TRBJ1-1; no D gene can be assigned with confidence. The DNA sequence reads TGTGCCAGCGGAACTCCACCGATGCTCGCTGAAGCTTTCTTT. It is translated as CASGTPPMLAEAFF.